The rows below give T cell receptor beta chains drawn from one sample of a study of early T cells in non-severe SARS-CoV-2 infection. From the 5' RACE reads, TCRdb called clonotypes with MiXCR, one entry per CDR3 protein. The sample has 35,000 to 40,000 distinct CDR3 sequences, roughly 9.9% seen once; the top ten hold 12%. The sample comprised whole blood. The origin of the receptors is an adult who was a healthcare worker with PCR-confirmed SARS-CoV-2 infection or an uninfected control (not recorded which). CDR3s include the opening cysteine and the closing phenylalanine or tryptophan. The order of the fields is J gene, clone size, V gene, D gene, CDR3 protein, CDR3 DNA. The D gene is left open where the match is weak. Where a row states a size, it is once, few, many or the class of an expanded clone; other rows omit it.

j_call: TRBJ2-2
clone_size: many
v_call: TRBV29-1
d_call: -
cdr3_aa: CSVMGQSHTGELFF
cdr3_nt: TGCAGCGTTATGGGGCAGTCCCACACCGGGGAGCTGTTTTTT

j_call: TRBJ1-1
clone_size: many
v_call: TRBV12-3/TRBV12-4
d_call: -
cdr3_aa: CASISGGNTEAFF
cdr3_nt: TGTGCCAGCATTTCCGGGGGGAACACTGAAGCTTTCTTT

j_call: TRBJ2-1
clone_size: few
v_call: TRBV29-1
d_call: -
cdr3_aa: CSVARNEQFF
cdr3_nt: TGCAGCGTCGCAAGGAATGAGCAGTTCTTC

j_call: TRBJ2-3
clone_size: -
v_call: TRBV12-3/TRBV12-4
d_call: -
cdr3_aa: CASSLGDTQYF
cdr3_nt: TGTGCCAGCAGTTTAGGAGATACGCAGTATTTT

j_call: TRBJ2-6
clone_size: many
v_call: TRBV6-2/TRBV6-3
d_call: -
cdr3_aa: CASNLPGANVLTF
cdr3_nt: TGTGCCAGCAATCTACCCGGGGCCAACGTCCTGACTTTC

j_call: TRBJ2-1
clone_size: few
v_call: TRBV18
d_call: -
cdr3_aa: CASSPPGPYNEQFF
cdr3_nt: TGTGCCAGCTCACCCCCGGGCCCGTACAATGAGCAGTTCTTC

j_call: TRBJ1-1
clone_size: many
v_call: TRBV15
d_call: -
cdr3_aa: CATSTRQALAEAFF
cdr3_nt: TGTGCCACCAGTACCCGACAGGCGCTCGCTGAAGCTTTCTTT

j_call: TRBJ1-1
clone_size: few
v_call: TRBV29-1
d_call: -
cdr3_aa: CSVREFGDTEAFF
cdr3_nt: TGCAGCGTTAGGGAGTTTGGTGACACTGAAGCTTTCTTT

j_call: TRBJ1-1
clone_size: many
v_call: TRBV20-1
d_call: -
cdr3_aa: CSAARGGTEAFF
cdr3_nt: TGCAGTGCAGCCCGGGGGGGCACTGAAGCTTTCTTT

j_call: TRBJ2-3
clone_size: -
v_call: TRBV29-1
d_call: -
cdr3_aa: CSVGRFRSPDTQYF
cdr3_nt: TGCAGCGTTGGCCGTTTTAGGAGCCCAGATACGCAGTATTTT

j_call: TRBJ1-6
clone_size: few
v_call: TRBV6-1
d_call: -
cdr3_aa: CASSEGSGLGNSPLHF
cdr3_nt: TGTGCCAGCAGTGAAGGGTCGGGACTGGGGAATTCACCCCTCCACTTT

j_call: TRBJ2-2
clone_size: -
v_call: TRBV12-3/TRBV12-4
d_call: -
cdr3_aa: CASSNTGELFF
cdr3_nt: TGTGCCAGCAGCAACACCGGGGAGCTGTTTTTT

j_call: TRBJ2-5
clone_size: many
v_call: TRBV11-2
d_call: -
cdr3_aa: CASSLQGSTNQETQYF
cdr3_nt: TGTGCCAGCAGCTTACAAGGCAGTACAAACCAAGAGACCCAGTACTTC

j_call: TRBJ1-3
clone_size: few
v_call: TRBV7-2
d_call: TRBD1
cdr3_aa: CASSSRPGQGSPISGNTIYF
cdr3_nt: TGTGCCAGCAGCTCGCGTCCGGGACAGGGGAGCCCTATCTCTGGAAACACCATATATTTT

j_call: TRBJ1-4
clone_size: -
v_call: TRBV18
d_call: -
cdr3_aa: CASSRNSARENCFF
cdr3_nt: -

j_call: TRBJ1-3
clone_size: few
v_call: TRBV29-1
d_call: -
cdr3_aa: CSVDVGQTSGNTIYF
cdr3_nt: TGCAGCGTTGACGTAGGCCAGACCTCTGGAAACACCATATATTTT

j_call: TRBJ2-7
clone_size: many
v_call: TRBV4-2
d_call: -
cdr3_aa: CASSQGSVSAYEQYF
cdr3_nt: TGTGCCAGCAGCCAAGGAAGTGTAAGTGCCTACGAGCAGTACTTC

j_call: TRBJ2-3
clone_size: medium-sized
v_call: TRBV29-1
d_call: TRBD1
cdr3_aa: CSVGGQRISTDTQYF
cdr3_nt: TGCAGCGTTGGGGGACAGCGAATAAGCACAGATACGCAGTATTTT

j_call: TRBJ2-7
clone_size: many
v_call: TRBV3-1
d_call: TRBD2
cdr3_aa: CASSHLGSGVISYEQYF
cdr3_nt: TGTGCCAGCAGCCACTTGGGTAGCGGGGTTATCTCCTACGAGCAGTACTTC

j_call: TRBJ1-1
clone_size: few
v_call: TRBV2
d_call: -
cdr3_aa: CASSRLVNTEAFF
cdr3_nt: TGTGCCAGCAGTAGACTGGTGAACACTGAAGCTTTCTTT

j_call: TRBJ1-1
clone_size: many
v_call: TRBV29-1
d_call: TRBD1
cdr3_aa: CSVGQGDTEAFF
cdr3_nt: TGCAGCGTCGGACAGGGGGACACTGAAGCTTTCTTT

j_call: TRBJ2-7
clone_size: many
v_call: TRBV10-3
d_call: -
cdr3_aa: CAISESPGGGEQYF
cdr3_nt: TGTGCCATCAGTGAGTCCCCAGGGGGGGGCGAGCAGTACTTC

j_call: TRBJ1-2
clone_size: many
v_call: TRBV5-4
d_call: -
cdr3_aa: CASSLGSNYGYTF
cdr3_nt: TGTGCCAGCTCTCTGGGGTCTAACTATGGCTACACCTTC

j_call: TRBJ2-1
clone_size: many
v_call: TRBV20-1
d_call: -
cdr3_aa: CSAPAKLRNYNEQFF
cdr3_nt: TGCAGTGCGCCGGCAAAGTTGAGAAACTACAATGAGCAGTTCTTC

j_call: TRBJ2-7
clone_size: -
v_call: TRBV20-1
d_call: -
cdr3_aa: CSASRQGDFHEQYF
cdr3_nt: TGCAGTGCTAGTCGCCAGGGTGACTTCCACGAGCAGTACTTC

j_call: TRBJ2-2
clone_size: -
v_call: TRBV29-1
d_call: -
cdr3_aa: CSVDRGGNGELFF
cdr3_nt: TGCAGCGTTGACAGGGGCGGTAACGGGGAGCTGTTTTTT

j_call: TRBJ2-1
clone_size: many
v_call: TRBV7-2
d_call: -
cdr3_aa: CASSLVSRSENEQFF
cdr3_nt: TGTGCCAGCAGCTTAGTGTCCCGCTCCGAGAATGAGCAGTTCTTC

j_call: TRBJ2-1
clone_size: many
v_call: TRBV19
d_call: TRBD1
cdr3_aa: CASSQGAVEQFF
cdr3_nt: TGTGCCAGTAGCCAGGGGGCTGTCGAGCAGTTCTTC

j_call: TRBJ2-5
clone_size: few
v_call: TRBV4-1
d_call: TRBD1
cdr3_aa: CASSRGPGQGKETQYF
cdr3_nt: TGCGCCAGCAGCCGAGGACCGGGACAGGGAAAAGAGACCCAGTACTTC

j_call: TRBJ2-1
clone_size: many
v_call: TRBV12-3/TRBV12-4
d_call: -
cdr3_aa: CASSPDPRGSYNEQFF
cdr3_nt: TGTGCCAGCAGTCCTGACCCTCGGGGGTCCTACAATGAGCAGTTCTTC

j_call: TRBJ2-1
clone_size: many
v_call: TRBV20-1
d_call: -
cdr3_aa: CSARDPGRRDGEQFF
cdr3_nt: TGCAGTGCTAGAGATCCCGGCCGGCGGGACGGTGAGCAGTTCTTC

j_call: TRBJ2-2
clone_size: -
v_call: TRBV6-2/TRBV6-3
d_call: TRBD1
cdr3_aa: CASRVAGTANTGELFF
cdr3_nt: TGTGCCAGCAGAGTAGCCGGGACAGCGAACACCGGGGAGCTGTTTTTT

j_call: TRBJ2-1
clone_size: -
v_call: TRBV12-3/TRBV12-4
d_call: -
cdr3_aa: CASRFRDQLHSVVNEQFF
cdr3_nt: TGTGCCAGCAGGTTCCGGGACCAGCTACATTCGGTGGTCAATGAGCAGTTCTTC

j_call: TRBJ1-3
clone_size: many
v_call: TRBV7-6
d_call: -
cdr3_aa: CASSLGVAWGSTGNTIYF
cdr3_nt: TGTGCCAGCAGCTTAGGAGTGGCGTGGGGATCGACTGGAAACACCATATATTTT

j_call: TRBJ2-3
clone_size: many
v_call: TRBV4-2
d_call: -
cdr3_aa: CASSQDSPNERHYTSTDTQYF
cdr3_nt: TGTGCCAGCAGCCAAGATTCCCCAAATGAGCGGCATTACACAAGCACAGATACGCAGTATTTT

j_call: TRBJ1-4
clone_size: many
v_call: TRBV7-6
d_call: TRBD1
cdr3_aa: CASTHLPGQGDEKLFF
cdr3_nt: TGTGCCAGCACCCACCTTCCGGGACAGGGGGATGAAAAACTGTTTTTT

j_call: TRBJ2-7
clone_size: -
v_call: TRBV29-1
d_call: -
cdr3_aa: CSGQNTYEQYF
cdr3_nt: TGCAGCGGACAGAATACCTACGAGCAGTACTTC

j_call: TRBJ1-2
clone_size: many
v_call: TRBV12-3/TRBV12-4
d_call: -
cdr3_aa: CASSLGSEVGYTF
cdr3_nt: TGTGCCAGCAGTTTGGGGAGCGAGGTGGGCTACACCTTC

j_call: TRBJ2-5
clone_size: few
v_call: TRBV6-2/TRBV6-3
d_call: -
cdr3_aa: CASKWGWDQETQYF
cdr3_nt: TGTGCCAGCAAGTGGGGCTGGGACCAAGAGACCCAGTACTTC

j_call: TRBJ2-1
clone_size: many
v_call: TRBV19
d_call: TRBD2
cdr3_aa: CASLPKGPTSGGIDEQFF
cdr3_nt: TGTGCCAGCTTACCCAAGGGCCCTACTAGCGGGGGGATTGATGAGCAGTTCTTC

j_call: TRBJ2-3
clone_size: many
v_call: TRBV20-1
d_call: -
cdr3_aa: CSASGGHDTQYF
cdr3_nt: TGCAGTGCTAGCGGGGGGCACGATACGCAGTATTTT

j_call: TRBJ1-5
clone_size: few
v_call: TRBV28
d_call: -
cdr3_aa: CASSSVQPQHF
cdr3_nt: TGTGCCAGCAGTTCAGTACAGCCCCAGCATTTT

j_call: TRBJ1-6
clone_size: many
v_call: TRBV4-1
d_call: -
cdr3_aa: CASSQEGRGINSPLHF
cdr3_nt: TGCGCCAGCAGCCAAGAGGGACGAGGAATCAATTCACCCCTCCACTTT

j_call: TRBJ2-1
clone_size: many
v_call: TRBV7-2
d_call: TRBD2
cdr3_aa: CASSLLAGGVDEQFF
cdr3_nt: TGTGCCAGCAGCTTACTAGCGGGGGGGGTCGATGAGCAGTTCTTC

j_call: TRBJ1-2
clone_size: -
v_call: TRBV5-6
d_call: -
cdr3_aa: CASSYGLTNYGYTF
cdr3_nt: TGTGCCAGCAGTTACGGACTTACGAACTATGGCTACACCTTC

j_call: TRBJ1-5
clone_size: many
v_call: TRBV20-1
d_call: -
cdr3_aa: CSAAASSRTAGLNQPQHF
cdr3_nt: TGCAGTGCTGCTGCTTCCTCACGGACAGCCGGGCTCAATCAGCCCCAGCATTTT

j_call: TRBJ2-7
clone_size: many
v_call: TRBV20-1
d_call: -
cdr3_aa: CSARGGAREQYF
cdr3_nt: TGCAGTGCTAGGGGGGGGGCCCGCGAGCAGTACTTC

j_call: TRBJ2-6
clone_size: many
v_call: TRBV5-1
d_call: -
cdr3_aa: CASSLEGLRANVLTF
cdr3_nt: TGCGCCAGCAGCTTGGAGGGGCTTAGGGCCAACGTCCTGACTTTC

j_call: TRBJ2-1
clone_size: -
v_call: TRBV5-1
d_call: TRBD2
cdr3_aa: CASSLLAGLDEQFF
cdr3_nt: TGCGCCAGCAGCTTACTAGCGGGGTTGGATGAGCAGTTCTTC

j_call: TRBJ2-5
clone_size: many
v_call: TRBV5-4
d_call: -
cdr3_aa: CASSLPGHTAEETQYF
cdr3_nt: TGTGCCAGCAGCCTACCGGGACACACGGCCGAAGAGACCCAGTACTTC